This paragraph reports one T cell receptor beta chain. TCRdb's copy holds only in-frame clones and misses some; the assay was immunoSEQ multiplex PCR. Among 83,000 or so clones listed, around 93% were seen once. The data were obtained in a study of T cell responses to AZD1222 COVID-19 vaccine. This CDR3 spans 17 amino acids. V was clipped by 4 bases and J by 0 bases; unmatched bases: 9. CDR1 is GTSNPN, CDR2 SVGIG, per germline (reference sequence). The sequence was collected from an adult who received the AZD1222 COVID-19 vaccine. This chain connects TRBV30 to TRBJ2-3, with TRBD2 matching 11 bases. The sequencing here drew on peripheral blood, taken 28 days after the second AZD1222 dose. CDR3 nucleotide sequence: TGTGCCTGGAACGGTGGTGGGACTAGCGGAAGCACAGATACGCAGTATTTT. This gives the protein CAWNGGGTSGSTDTQYF.